This T cell receptor (beta chain) was recorded in a study of human T cells and chemical hapten exposure. TCRdb analysed the RACE reads with MiXCR anew, one entry per CDR3 protein. The sample carries some 81,000 distinct CDR3 sequences, around 7.8% recorded once. Germline V gives CDR1 SGHRS, CDR2 YFSETQ. Trimming pared 4 bases from V and 4 bases from J, leaving 18 bases between. This CDR3 has 16 amino acids. This clonotype was seen repeatedly, ten times or more. Time point of the sample: patch test 1, 2 weeks after DPC sensitization. Indicated treatment: therapeutic diphenylcyclopropenone sensitization with weekly scalp DPC.

The TCR comes from a woman in her 30s with alopecia areata. Some clones in this sample may be carry-over from other donors' samples. The specimen comprised whole blood, sampled in connection with sensitization to the hapten diphenylcyclopropenone (DPC). J is TRBJ2-1 and V is TRBV5-1; D ambiguous. In DNA, the CDR3 is TGCGCCAGCAGCCGACCTGAGGACGGCGTTTACAATGAGCAGTTCTTC. It yields the protein CASSRPEDGVYNEQFF.